The 17 T cell receptor beta chains listed next were all sequenced from one sample in a study of CXCR3 chemokines and chemotherapy response in bladder cancer (dated by TCRdb to the early 2020s). The library was made by PCR. Sequencing took place on an Illumina HiSeq 2500. In-frame beta chains were kept once TCRdb had trimmed the public reads at Q25 with fastp and called clones with MiXCR. Rows merge per CDR3 protein into single entries with the most common DNA and genes. The sample profile shows roughly 8,000 distinct CDR3 sequences; 10% to 15% of them were found once. Approximately 16% of the sample belongs to the ten largest clones. Specimen collection occurred from a patient whose treatment included neoadjuvant chemotherapy. The receptors were gathered from a human donor with bladder cancer that responded to neoadjuvant chemotherapy.

This clonotype appeared many times. The V gene is TRBV19, the J gene TRBJ1-2; 10 positions match TRBD1. Germline-derived CDR1 and CDR2 are LNHDA and SQIVND (reference sequence). The CDR3 is made up of 17 amino acids. Trimming removed 5 bases from V and 0 bases from J; junction bases left unmatched: 9. The CDR3 reads CASSADLGTGANYGYTF. The DNA of the CDR3 is TGTGCCAGTAGTGCCGACCTTGGGACAGGGGCTAACTATGGCTACACCTTC.

This clonotype occurred many times. This rearrangement joins TRBV10-3 to TRBJ1-2; TRBD1 matches 7 bases. CDR1 is ENHRY and CDR2 is SYGVKD in the germline V gene. The junction had 8 bases not matched to a gene; V was cut back by 7 bases and J by 6 bases. CDR3 length: 13 amino acids. The DNA for the CDR3 is TGTGCCATCAATCCCGGGACAGTACATGGCTACACCTTC. Amino acids: CAINPGTVHGYTF.

The chain carries TRBV20-1 and TRBJ2-7; 8 nucleotides match TRBD2. With 0 bases clipped from V and 3 bases from J, the junction kept 7 bases outside the gene matches. CDR1 DFQATT and CDR2 SNEGSKA come from the germline V gene (reference sequence). CDR3 length equals 15 residues. The CDR3: CSARDRGGAIYEQYF. CDR3 coding DNA: TGCAGTGCTAGAGATCGGGGGGGGGCAATCTACGAGCAGTACTTC.

The rearrangement uses TRBV15 and TRBJ2-6; 9 bases agree with TRBD1. Germline CDR1 LNHNV, CDR2 YYDKDF (reference sequence). J lost 2 bases, V lost 0 bases, and 14 bases had no gene match. The CDR3 runs 21 residues. CDR3 nucleotide sequence: TGTGCCACCAGCAGAGATATGGGGACAGGGAGCTTAGGTACTGGGGCCAACGTCCTGACTTTC. Its translation: CATSRDMGTGSLGTGANVLTF.

Many counts were recorded for this clonotype. V usage is TRBV7-2 and J usage is TRBJ1-2; D not resolved. Per the germline V gene, CDR1 is SGHTA and CDR2 is FQGNSA. The CDR3 runs to 14 residues. V was cut by 5 bases and J by 4 bases, with 14 bases left in between. Here the CDR3 DNA reads TGTGCCAGCAGCCCCCGGACCGAGATCTATGGCTACACCTTC. Translating it yields CASSPRTEIYGYTF.

This clonotype is judged medium-sized. The rearrangement uses TRBV29-1 and TRBJ1-1; no clear D. The CDR3 spans 11 residues. Germline values: CDR1 SQVTM, CDR2 ANQGSEA. V gave up 6 bases and J gave up 7 bases, with 12 bases separating them. The CDR3 reads CSVLDWDEAFF. The CDR3 nucleotides read TGCAGCGTGCTGGACTGGGATGAAGCTTTCTTT.

This clonotype occurred many times. This chain connects TRBV6-1 to TRBJ1-5; D is unclear. The germline CDR1 and CDR2 sequences are MNHNS and SASEGT. Trimming stripped 1 base from V and 6 bases from J, with 16 bases between. CDR3 size: 16 residues. The CDR3 spells CASSEDWLSLGQPQHF. The CDR3, as DNA: TGTGCCAGCAGTGAAGATTGGCTGAGTTTGGGTCAGCCCCAGCATTTT.

This clonotype occurred many times. The chain links TRBV5-6 to TRBJ2-5, with D maybe TRBD1 (5 bases). The CDR3 length is 16 residues. Trimming pared 0 bases from V and 2 bases from J, leaving 14 bases between. Germline CDR1 reads SGHDT; CDR2 reads YYEEEE. CDR3 nucleotide sequence: TGTGCCAGCAGCTTGGTGGGGCAGGGAAGTCAAGAGACCCAGTACTTC. Residues: CASSLVGQGSQETQYF.

The chain employs TRBV12-3 or TRBV12-4 and TRBJ2-1; D not resolved. Trimming left V 2 bases short and J 0 bases short, with 8 bases between. CDR3 length: 15 residues. The CDR3 protein is CASSLSRSSYNEQFF. CDR3 bases: TGTGCCAGCAGTTTAAGTAGGAGCTCCTACAATGAGCAGTTCTTC.

This sequence joins TRBV12-3 or TRBV12-4 and TRBJ2-2; no definite D call. The CDR3 is 14 residues long. V was pared by 8 bases and J by 0 bases, with 10 bases between. The CDR3 region has the DNA TGTGCCAGCCAAGCGTCGACGAACACCGGGGAGCTGTTTTTT. This codes for CASQASTNTGELFF.

This clonotype was observed at least ten times. The V gene is TRBV6-5, the J gene TRBJ1-5; no definite D call. The germline V and J ends were trimmed by 5 bases and 4 bases, with 9 bases remaining between them. This CDR3 has 13 amino acids. Germline CDR1 MNHEY, CDR2 SVGAGI. This CDR3 reads CASSMGGNQPQHF. The CDR3 nucleotides are TGTGCCAGCAGTATGGGCGGGAATCAGCCCCAGCATTTT.

For this clonotype: A far larger clone is just one base off, so this is likely a read error. This chain joins TRBV6-1 and TRBJ2-1; 11 bases are a match to TRBD2. After removal of 7 bases from V and 10 bases from J, the junction contained 6 bases not matched to a gene. Germline lookup yields CDR1 MNHNS and CDR2 SASEGT. This CDR3 region has 13 residues. CDR3 nucleotide sequence: TGTGCCAGCATTTTAGCGGGGGGGCACGAGCAGTTCTTC. This codes for CASILAGGHEQFF.

Judged by abundance, this clonotype is medium-sized. The gene calls are TRBV10-3 and TRBJ1-1; tentatively, D is TRBD1 (5 bases). V lost 4 bases and J lost 10, with 31 bases in between. Looked up from germline, CDR1 is ENHRY and CDR2 is SYGVKD. The CDR3 is 18 amino acids. The CDR3 region has the DNA TGTGCCATCAGTGTTATGGGCGGCGGGGGTTCAAGGACACTAGGAGCTTTCTTT. This gives the protein CAISVMGGGGSRTLGAFF.

This clonotype came up many times. The genes are TRBV12-3 or TRBV12-4 and TRBJ1-3; tentatively, D is TRBD1 (6 bases). The CDR3 loop spans 13 amino acids. V gave up 6 bases and J gave up 8 bases, with 14 bases separating them. This chain's CDR3 is CASSGQWRDTIYF. CDR3 nucleotide sequence: TGTGCCAGCAGCGGACAGTGGCGGGACACCATATATTTT.

In its sample, this clonotype was seen many times. This chain uses TRBV12-5 with TRBJ2-2, with 12 bases matching TRBD2. The junction had 2 bases not matched to a gene; V was cut back by 5 bases and J by 1 base. The CDR3 has 16 residues. The V gene's germline CDR1 is LGHNT and CDR2 FRNRAP. CDR3 in DNA: TGTGCTAGTGGTCTGGGACTAGCGGGGAACACCGGGGAGCTGTTTTTT. Encoded protein: CASGLGLAGNTGELFF.

This clonotype has a handful of counts. The chain couples TRBV18 to TRBJ1-5; no definite D call. The CDR3 consists of 13 residues. Germline values: CDR1 KGHSH, CDR2 LQKENI. V shed 5 bases and J shed 1 base, with 6 bases lying between them. CDR3 protein: CASSATSNQPQHF. The DNA of the CDR3 is TGTGCCAGCTCAGCTACAAGCAATCAGCCCCAGCATTTT.

There are many counts of this clonotype. The genes are TRBV6-1 and TRBJ2-6, with a tentative D call TRBD1 (5 bases). This CDR3 is built from 13 residues. V was shortened by 7 bases and J by 2 bases, with 6 bases between the two germline ends. CDR1 MNHNS and CDR2 SASEGT come from the germline V gene. CDR3 residues: CASKGPGANVLTF. The DNA of the CDR3 is TGTGCCAGCAAGGGGCCTGGGGCCAACGTCCTGACTTTC.